This TCR beta chain was recovered during a study of shared clonotypes between healthy human individuals. The study, taken as a whole, reports: Blood was the sole source, and tissue repertoires probably differ.

It was CD45RO-negative cells, positively selected for CCR7, that made up naive CD8 cells, with terminally differentiated effector memory CD45RA+ cells excluded. Sorted-subset replicate PCR reactions were performed with about 200 ng DNA, corresponding to some 32,000 T cell genomes. Some clones are missing from TCRdb's copy, which holds only in-frame ones; the method was immunoSEQ multiplex PCR. The repertoire has 660,000 or so clones, about 96% of them found once; the top ten carry 0.11%. From germline, CDR1 is WSHSY and CDR2 SAAADI. Trimming shortened V by 3 bases and J by 6 bases, and 12 bases separated the two germline ends. The CDR3 is 14 amino acids. As to this clone: What it binds is unknown.

The receptor's source is a woman aged 25 to 39 in good health. The genes are TRBV10-2 and TRBJ2-1; D unclear. The sample taken for sequencing was naive CD8+ T cells sorted from blood. CDR3 sequence (DNA): TGCGCCAGCAGTGATTTACACCGAGGCAATGAGCAGTTCTTC. Its translation is CASSDLHRGNEQFF.